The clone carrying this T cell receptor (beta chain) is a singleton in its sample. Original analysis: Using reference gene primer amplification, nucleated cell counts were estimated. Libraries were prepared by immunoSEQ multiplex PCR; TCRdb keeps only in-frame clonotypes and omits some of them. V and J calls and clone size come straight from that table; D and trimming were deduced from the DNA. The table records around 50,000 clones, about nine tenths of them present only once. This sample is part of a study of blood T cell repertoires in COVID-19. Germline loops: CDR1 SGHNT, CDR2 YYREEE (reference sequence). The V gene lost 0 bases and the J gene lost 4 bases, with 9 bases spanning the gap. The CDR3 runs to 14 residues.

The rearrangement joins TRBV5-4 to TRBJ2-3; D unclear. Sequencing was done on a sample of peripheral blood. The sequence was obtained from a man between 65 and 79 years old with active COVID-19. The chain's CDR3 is CASSLGYSADTQYF. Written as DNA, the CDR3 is TGTGCCAGCAGCTTGGGGTATAGTGCAGATACGCAGTATTTT.